These 27 T cell receptor beta chains originate from one sample sequenced in a study of blood T cell repertoires in COVID-19. The repertoire was sequenced with immunoSEQ multiplex PCR; TCRdb's copy has only in-frame clones and lacks some. The sample holds about 130,000 clones; approximately 80% are singletons and the top ten take more than 15%. Sequenced sample: peripheral blood. The source is an elderly man with acute or convalescent COVID-19.

The chain employs TRBV28 and TRBJ2-1, with 14 positions matching TRBD2. Per the germline V gene, CDR1 is MDHEN and CDR2 is SYDVKM. Germline trimming cut 2 bases from V and 9 bases from J; bases unmatched to any gene: 6. This CDR3 is built from 16 residues. CDR3 loop: CASSLAGLAGASEQFF. The DNA for the CDR3 is TGTGCCAGCAGTTTAGCGGGACTAGCGGGGGCCAGTGAGCAGTTCTTC.

The chain uses TRBV9 and TRBJ2-3, with 8 bases matching TRBD2. The germline V gene encodes CDR1 SGDLS and CDR2 YYNGEE. After removal of 3 bases from V and 1 base from J, the junction contained 7 bases not matched to a gene. The CDR3 is 16 residues long. For the CDR3, the DNA is TGTGCCAGCAGCGCACAGCAAGCGGGGGGCACAGATACGCAGTATTTT. This gives the protein CASSAQQAGGTDTQYF.

The chain carries TRBV2 and TRBJ2-1; tentative D call: TRBD2 (7 bases). The V end was cut by 2 bases, the J end by 8 bases, with 16 bases between. Germline V gives CDR1 SNHLY, CDR2 FYNNEI. The length of the CDR3 is 15 residues. CDR3 sequence reads: CASSEFGGGLDEQFF. The CDR3 nucleotides are TGTGCCAGCAGTGAATTTGGCGGGGGCCTGGATGAGCAGTTCTTC.

This chain joins TRBV19 and TRBJ2-2; 8 bases line up with TRBD1. V trimming: 6 bases; J trimming: 6 bases; junction bases outside the gene matches: 9. CDR3 length: 15 residues. CDR1 LNHDA and CDR2 SQIVND come from the germline V gene (reference sequence). CDR3 DNA sequence: TGTGCCAGTAGCCCCGGACAGGGTTGGCCCGGGGAGCTGTTTTTT. Translated: CASSPGQGWPGELFF.

V gene TRBV5-1 combines with J gene TRBJ2-1, with 13 bases fitting TRBD2. Losses at the gene ends were 3 bases for V and 5 bases for J; bases not matched to a gene: 2. This CDR3 is 15 amino acids long. CDR1 and CDR2 from the germline V gene are SGHRS and YFSETQ. The chain's CDR3 is CASSSGTSGDNEQFF. The CDR3 coding sequence is TGCGCCAGCAGCTCCGGGACTAGCGGGGACAATGAGCAGTTCTTC.

The V call is TRBV14, the J call TRBJ2-2; TRBD2 might be the D (7 bases). The CDR3 loop spans 16 amino acids. CDR1 SGHDN and CDR2 FVKESK come from the germline V gene. Deletions cut 3 bases from V and 4 bases from J, with 15 bases between. This chain's CDR3 is CASSHLGGARTGELFF. Here the CDR3 DNA reads TGTGCCAGCAGCCACCTTGGGGGGGCGCGCACCGGGGAGCTGTTTTTT.

The V gene is TRBV3-1 (or the pseudogene TRBV3-2), the J gene TRBJ2-4; the match to TRBD2 covers 9 bases. Germline CDR1 LGHDT, CDR2 YNNKEL (reference sequence). The CDR3 sequence is 14 residues long. V shed 4 bases and J 9 bases; nucleotides not matched to a gene: 7. The CDR3 sequence is CASSPAGGRGIQYF. The CDR3 region has the DNA TGTGCCAGCAGCCCGGCGGGGGGGCGGGGCATTCAGTACTTC.

The rearrangement links TRBV9 to TRBJ1-6, with D perhaps TRBD1 (5 bases). V lost 4 bases and J 10 bases, leaving 15 bases between the germline ends. Germline V gives CDR1 SGDLS, CDR2 YYNGEE. The CDR3 covers 14 residues. The DNA for the CDR3 is TGTGCCAGCAGCCCGCGCGGGGGTGAATCACCCCTCCACTTT. Amino acids: CASSPRGGESPLHF.

J is TRBJ1-1 and V is TRBV7-6; D uncertain. The CDR3 totals 14 residues. Trimming left V 1 base short and J 0 bases short, with 6 bases between. Germline V gives CDR1 SGHVS, CDR2 FNYEAQ. In nucleotides, the CDR3 is TGTGCCAGCAGCTTAGTAGATTTGAACACTGAAGCTTTCTTT. It encodes CASSLVDLNTEAFF.

The chain has TRBV6-5 and TRBJ2-7, with 8 bases lining up with TRBD1. Per germline, CDR1 MNHEY and CDR2 SVGAGI. Germline trimming cut 6 bases from V and 3 bases from J; bases unmatched to any gene: 7. The CDR3 is 14 amino acids. CDR3 DNA: TGTGCCAGCAGGAAACAGGGGGACTTCTACGAGCAGTACTTC. Translating gives CASRKQGDFYEQYF.

This CDR3 reads CASRGASANHSPLHF. CDR3 DNA sequence: TGTGCCAGCAGGGGAGCATCAGCCAACCATTCACCCCTCCACTTT. This chain connects TRBV27 to TRBJ1-6, with no clear D. Germline values: CDR1 MNHEY, CDR2 SMNVEV (reference sequence). There are 15 residues in the CDR3. The ends were cut back, 6 bases at V and 8 bases at J, with 17 bases in the middle.

V gene TRBV19 combines with J gene TRBJ1-5; D not certain. Germline V gene lookup returns CDR1 LNHDA and CDR2 SQIVND (reference sequence). This CDR3 spans 13 amino acids. V shed 4 bases and J shed 4 bases, with 8 bases lying between them. CDR3: CASSTKVNQPQHF. The CDR3 region has the DNA TGTGCCAGTAGTACTAAAGTGAATCAGCCCCAGCATTTT. The full variable domain, its missing parts supplied by reference TRBV19 and TRBJ1-5, is DGGITQSPKYLFRKEGQNVTLSCEQNLNHDAMYWYRQDPGQGLRLIYYSQIVNDFQKGDIAEGYSVSREKKESFPLTVTSAQKNPTAFYLCASSTKVNQPQHFGDGTRLSIL.

The chain couples TRBV5-1 to TRBJ1-4, with 10 bases identical to TRBD1. Unmatched junction bases numbered 15, after V lost 4 bases and J lost 6 bases. The CDR3 contains 18 residues. Per the germline V gene, CDR1 is SGHRS and CDR2 is YFSETQ. The CDR3 region has the DNA TGCGCCAGCAGCGCCGGGACAGGGGCGGTCAGAGGCGATGAAAAACTGTTTTTT. Encoded protein: CASSAGTGAVRGDEKLFF. The variable domain in full, with the rest retrieved from reference TRBV5-1 and TRBJ1-4, is KAGVTQTPRYLIKTRGQQVTLSCSPISGHRSVSWYQQTPGQGLQFLFEYFSETQRNKGNFPGRFSGRQFSNSRSEMNVSTLELGDSALYLCASSAGTGAVRGDEKLFFGSGTQLSVL.

V usage is TRBV14 and J usage is TRBJ2-1; 11 bases line up with TRBD2. This CDR3 has 16 residues. Germline CDR1 and CDR2: SGHDN and FVKESK. Germline trimming cut 2 bases from V and 7 bases from J; bases unmatched to any gene: 7. The CDR3 is CASSQWRSSGGNEQFF. CDR3 DNA sequence: TGTGCCAGCAGCCAATGGCGGTCTAGCGGGGGGAATGAGCAGTTCTTC.

The CDR3: CASSQVLGGRGYTF. The DNA of the CDR3 is TGCGCCAGCAGCCAAGTCCTGGGGGGTAGGGGCTACACCTTC. The rearrangement links TRBV4-3 to TRBJ1-2, with a tentative D call TRBD1 (5 bases). The V and J ends lost 1 base and 8 bases respectively, with 14 bases between them. The CDR3 contains 14 residues. Germline V gene sequence: CDR1 LGHNA, CDR2 YSLEER.

Concerning this clone itself: Being one base from a much bigger clone, this may be a read error. The chain combines TRBV6-5 with TRBJ2-7, with 9 bases lining up with TRBD2. J gave up 4 bases and V 4 bases, and 5 bases lay outside the gene matches. This CDR3 is 14 amino acids long. Germline CDR1 MNHEY, CDR2 SVGAGI. In nucleotides, the CDR3 is TGTGCCAGCAGTTTGCGCGGGGGGGGGTACGAGCAGTACTTC. It is translated as CASSLRGGGYEQYF.

The rearrangement joins TRBV4-1 to TRBJ2-5, with a weak D call TRBD2 (5 bases). Germline loops: CDR1 MGHRA, CDR2 YSYEKL. Trimming removed 0 bases at V and 2 bases at J, with 13 bases between. CDR3 size: 16 residues. The CDR3 sequence: CASSQELRALQETQYF. The CDR3 DNA reads as TGCGCCAGCAGCCAAGAGTTGCGGGCCCTACAAGAGACCCAGTACTTC.

This clone appeared a few times. This sequence joins TRBV7-3 and TRBJ2-5; D might be TRBD1 (5 bases). Germline CDR1 and CDR2: SGHTA and FQGTGA. V lost 1 base, J lost 5 bases, and 11 bases lay in between. This CDR3 has 14 amino acids. This chain's CDR3 is CASSLSQGSETQYF. DNA of the CDR3: TGTGCCAGCAGCTTAAGTCAGGGCTCCGAGACCCAGTACTTC. The whole variable domain, filled in from reference TRBV7-3 and TRBJ2-5, reads GAGVSQTPSNKVTEKGKYVELRCDPISGHTALYWYRQSLGQGPEFLIYFQGTGAADDSGLPNDRFFAVRPEGSVSTLKIQRTERGDSAVYLCASSLSQGSETQYFGPGTRLLVL.

The rearrangement joins TRBV6-5 to TRBJ2-5; 10 bases are a match to TRBD1. Germline lookup yields CDR1 MNHEY and CDR2 SVGAGI. This CDR3 comprises 15 residues. The junction had 2 bases not matched to a gene; V was cut back by 2 bases and J by 2 bases. CDR3 nucleotide sequence: TGTGCCAGCAGTTACAAGGGACAGGGGCAAGAGACCCAGTACTTC. Amino acids: CASSYKGQGQETQYF.

This sequence joins TRBV19 and TRBJ2-7; 9 nucleotides agree with TRBD1. The CDR3 is 14 residues long. Germline CDR1 LNHDA, CDR2 SQIVND (reference sequence). J was trimmed by 3 bases and V by 5 bases; bases with no gene match: 5. The DNA of the CDR3 is TGTGCCAGTAGTCCTCGACAGGGGGGCTACGAGCAGTACTTC. The encoded protein is CASSPRQGGYEQYF.

The CDR3 protein is CASSPRTGGTDTQYF. The CDR3 coding sequence is TGTGCCAGCAGCCCTCGGACAGGGGGCACAGATACGCAGTATTTT. The V gene is TRBV2, the J gene TRBJ2-3, with TRBD1 matching over 9 bases. Per the germline V gene, CDR1 is SNHLY and CDR2 is FYNNEI. The CDR3 is 15 amino acids. V lost 6 bases to trimming and J lost 1 base; unmatched junction nucleotides: 5.

Details on this clone: The sample holds other DNA sequences that translate to the same CDR3. This rearrangement joins TRBV5-1 to TRBJ2-5; weak D call: TRBD2 (5 bases). The ends were cut back, 4 bases at V and 4 bases at J, with 8 bases in the middle. In germline, CDR1 is SGHRS, CDR2 YFSETQ. The CDR3 is 12 amino acids. The CDR3: CASSLGRETQYF. The CDR3 nucleotides read TGCGCCAGCAGCCTGGGGAGAGAGACCCAGTACTTC. Filled out from reference TRBV5-1 and TRBJ2-5, the complete variable domain reads KAGVTQTPRYLIKTRGQQVTLSCSPISGHRSVSWYQQTPGQGLQFLFEYFSETQRNKGNFPGRFSGRQFSNSRSEMNVSTLELGDSALYLCASSLGRETQYFGPGTRLLVL.

The rearrangement joins TRBV3-1 (or the pseudogene TRBV3-2) to TRBJ2-7, with D perhaps TRBD1 (5 bases). Germline CDR1 reads LGHDT; CDR2 reads YNNKEL (reference sequence). CDR3 size: 15 residues. The V end lost 0 bases, the J end lost 2 bases, and 11 bases lay between the germline ends. For the CDR3, the DNA is TGTGCCAGCAGCCAAGATTTACAGGTGACCTACGAGCAGTACTTC. Translated: CASSQDLQVTYEQYF.

The J gene is TRBJ1-2, the V gene TRBV6-5; 9 nucleotides match TRBD1. CDR1 and CDR2 (germline): MNHEY, SVGAGI. The CDR3 covers 14 residues. J lost 4 bases, V lost 8 bases, and 8 bases had no gene match. The CDR3 DNA follows: TGTGCCAGCTCCGGGACAGGGTCGGTCTATGGCTACACCTTC. Translation gives CASSGTGSVYGYTF.

The chain carries TRBV11-2 and TRBJ2-1; 7 nucleotides agree with TRBD1. CDR3 length: 16 amino acids. Germline CDR1 SGHAT, CDR2 FQNNGV. V lost 4 bases and J lost 9; bases outside the gene matches: 15. CDR3 sequence: CASSSWTGQGVAEQFF. As DNA, the CDR3 is TGTGCCAGCAGCTCCTGGACAGGCCAGGGGGTGGCTGAGCAGTTCTTC.

The chain links TRBV27 to TRBJ2-7; maybe TRBD1 (5 bases). V was cut by 4 bases and J by 3 bases, with 10 bases left in between. CDR3 size: 13 residues. Per germline, CDR1 MNHEY and CDR2 SMNVEV (reference sequence). CDR3 sequence reads: CASSSGHVYEQYF. The CDR3, as DNA: TGTGCCAGCAGTTCAGGGCACGTCTACGAGCAGTACTTC.

The chain is built from TRBV5-1 and TRBJ1-6; 7 bases map to TRBD1. Germline V CDR1 and CDR2: SGHRS, YFSETQ. The CDR3 is 15 residues long. The V and J ends lost 0 bases and 6 bases, in that order; junction bases with no gene match: 3. CDR3 sequence: CASSLVAGGNSPLHF. The CDR3 nucleotides are TGCGCCAGCAGCTTGGTGGCAGGGGGTAATTCACCCCTCCACTTT.